This TCR beta chain was profiled in a study of blood T cell repertoires in COVID-19. The wider study: The cDNA or gDNA used as material had been derived from T cells, B-cell-depleted T cells, or PBMCs.

Per the authors' pipeline: Reference gene primers were amplified, and this amplification served to estimate nucleated cell counts. Clones were sequenced by immunoSEQ multiplex PCR, and TCRdb holds only the in-frame ones, with some missing. V, J and clone size reflect that table, while D and trimming were determined from the DNA. This sample carries about 220,000 clones, 88% of them seen once, and the ten largest clones take just over 2.5%. This CDR3 has 13 residues. V lost 8 bases to trimming and J lost 4 bases; unmatched junction nucleotides: 8. Germline loops: CDR1 MNHEY, CDR2 SVGAGI. Donors in Cohort 3 who had recovered were those with two negative PCRs, healthcare professional clearance, or resolution of their symptoms.

Sequencing was performed on PBMCs or T cells enriched from blood (not recorded which). V is TRBV6-5 and J is TRBJ2-7, with 7 positions matching TRBD1. The sequence derives from a woman younger than 45 who had recovered from COVID-19. Written as DNA, the CDR3 is TGTGCCAGCCAATGGGGACAGCTTTACGAGCAGTACTTC. It codes for CASQWGQLYEQYF.